What follows are 10 T cell receptor beta chains derived from one specimen sequenced in a study of early T cells in non-severe SARS-CoV-2 infection. TCRdb re-derived calls from the 5' RACE reads in MiXCR, one entry per CDR3 protein. The repertoire holds roughly 25,000 distinct CDR3 sequences, with about 4% as singletons. Input material: whole blood. The source is an adult who was a healthcare worker with PCR-confirmed SARS-CoV-2 infection or an uninfected control (not recorded which).

This clonotype was recorded at least ten times. The genes are TRBV20-1 and TRBJ1-4; D uncertain. The CDR3 is 14 residues long. V was pared by 5 bases and J by 3 bases, with 13 bases between. Per germline, CDR1 DFQATT and CDR2 SNEGSKA (reference sequence). This CDR3 reads CSAQNLPANEKLFF. The CDR3 region has the DNA TGCAGTGCTCAGAACCTGCCGGCTAATGAAAAACTGTTTTTT.

The sample holds many counts of this clonotype. The chain uses TRBV20-1 and TRBJ2-1; 7 nucleotides match TRBD2. Looked up from germline, CDR1 is DFQATT and CDR2 is SNEGSKA (reference sequence). CDR3 length: 16 amino acids. Losses at the gene ends were 4 bases for V and 5 bases for J; bases not matched to a gene: 14. The CDR3 loop reads CSATPNPGRGDNEQFF. The CDR3 DNA is TGCAGTGCTACCCCGAATCCGGGGAGGGGAGACAATGAGCAGTTCTTC.

This clonotype was seen ten or more times. The rearrangement links TRBV14 to TRBJ2-3; D tentatively fits TRBD1 or TRBD2 (5 bases each). The V gene lost 6 bases and the J gene lost 5 bases, with 27 bases spanning the gap. The CDR3 contains 18 residues. CDR1 is SGHDN, CDR2 FVKESK, per germline. CDR3 sequence (DNA): TGTGCCAGCAGTTACACGACTTTGGGACCGCCGATGAGAGATACGCAGTATTTT. It is translated as CASSYTTLGPPMRDTQYF.

The rearrangement uses TRBV6-5 and TRBJ2-2; the D call may be TRBD1 or TRBD2 (5 bases each). The V end lost 4 bases, the J end lost 5 bases, and 17 bases lay between the germline ends. The CDR3 loop spans 16 amino acids. Germline V gives CDR1 MNHEY, CDR2 SVGAGI. CDR3 sequence (DNA): TGTGCCAGCAGTTCAGATCACGGGACCATGACCGGGGAGCTGTTTTTT. This codes for CASSSDHGTMTGELFF.

In its sample, this clonotype was seen many times. The V gene is TRBV29-1, the J gene TRBJ2-2; tentatively, D is TRBD1 or TRBD2 (5 bases each). V was cut by 6 bases and J by 2 bases, with 13 bases left in between. The CDR3 spans 14 residues. Germline assignment: CDR1 SQVTM and CDR2 ANQGSEA. CDR3 bases: TGCAGCGTCGGGGCCCACTTCAACACCGGGGAGCTGTTTTTT. Its protein product is CSVGAHFNTGELFF.

This clonotype was counted many times. This sequence joins TRBV20-1 and TRBJ2-2, with D perhaps matching TRBD1 (6 bases). Trimming left V 6 bases short and J 2 bases short, with 16 bases between. Per the germline V gene, CDR1 is DFQATT and CDR2 is SNEGSKA (reference sequence). The CDR3 has 15 residues. CDR3 nucleotides: TGCAGTGCCCCCCGGACAGCCATTAACACCGGGGAGCTGTTTTTT. It codes for CSAPRTAINTGELFF.

This clonotype was counted many times. The chain joins TRBV9 to TRBJ1-4; 9 bases fit TRBD1. Germline V CDR1 and CDR2: SGDLS, YYNGEE. This CDR3 is built from 15 residues. Trimming removed 4 bases from V and 4 bases from J; junction bases left unmatched: 5. The CDR3 loop is CASSTRQGDNEKLFF. The CDR3 DNA sequence: TGTGCCAGCAGCACGAGACAGGGGGATAATGAAAAACTGTTTTTT.

This clonotype has a count of ten or more. This chain joins TRBV9 and TRBJ2-7; 7 bases line up with TRBD2. The J segment lost 2 bases and the V segment lost 4 bases, leaving 6 bases of the junction unmatched. The CDR3 is 14 amino acids. Germline V gene lookup returns CDR1 SGDLS and CDR2 YYNGEE. The CDR3 bases are TGTGCCAGCAGCCCCTTAGGACTAGCCTACGAGCAGTACTTC. Translation gives CASSPLGLAYEQYF. Supplemented by reference TRBV9 and TRBJ2-7, the full variable domain reads DSGVTQTPKHLITATGQRVTLRCSPRSGDLSVYWYQQSLDQGLQFLIQYYNGEERAKGNILERFSAQQFPDLHSELNLSSLELGDSALYFCASSPLGLAYEQYFGPGTRLTVT.

This clonotype was recorded at least ten times. Written as DNA, the CDR3 is TGTGCCAGCAGCTTAGGGGCAAGCCACGAGCAGTACTTC. As protein: CASSLGASHEQYF. This chain connects TRBV7-9 to TRBJ2-7; D is uncertain. V lost 1 base and J lost 5, with 9 bases in between. CDR1 is SEHNR, CDR2 FQNEAQ, per germline (reference sequence). This CDR3 is built from 13 residues. The whole variable domain, remainder taken from reference TRBV7-9 and TRBJ2-7, is DTGVSQNPRHKITKRGQNVTFRCDPISEHNRLYWYRQTLGQGPEFLTYFQNEAQLEKSRLLSDRFSAERPKGSFSTLEIQRTEQGDSAMYLCASSLGASHEQYFGPGTRLTVT.

Many counts were recorded for this clonotype. The chain employs TRBV12-3 or TRBV12-4 and TRBJ2-1; D may match TRBD1 or TRBD2 (6 bases each). Trimming shortened V by 2 bases and J by 4 bases, and 15 bases separated the two germline ends. The CDR3 spans 16 residues. The CDR3 spells CASSLIGSGQYNEQFF. The CDR3 DNA reads TGTGCCAGCAGTTTAATAGGTAGCGGACAGTACAATGAGCAGTTCTTC.